What follows describes a single T cell receptor (beta chain). Antigen specificity is unknown. The PCR was carried out with 60 Vbeta primers and 13 Jbeta primers. Repertoires were generated with immunoSEQ multiplex PCR, while TCRdb's copy carries only in-frame clones and drops some. The data show over 55,000 clones, around three quarters seen once. The data belong to a study of cytomegalovirus exposure and HLA in healthy donors. Broader study findings: An analysis was carried out at a later point. It showed that HLA-associated TCR beta chains were more clonally expanded than equally common non-associated chains.

The V and J ends lost 3 bases and 1 base, in that order; junction bases with no gene match: 3. This CDR3 spans 14 amino acids. Germline CDR1 and CDR2: SGHAT and FQNNGV. The chain links TRBV11-2 to TRBJ2-7; 7 nucleotides agree with TRBD2. This clonotype was obtained from a woman aged 25 to 39 in good health and CMV-seronegative. The sample taken for sequencing was PBMCs. The DNA for the CDR3 is TGTGCCAGCAGCTTCCGGCGGGAGTCCTACGAGCAGTACTTC. This translates into CASSFRRESYEQYF.